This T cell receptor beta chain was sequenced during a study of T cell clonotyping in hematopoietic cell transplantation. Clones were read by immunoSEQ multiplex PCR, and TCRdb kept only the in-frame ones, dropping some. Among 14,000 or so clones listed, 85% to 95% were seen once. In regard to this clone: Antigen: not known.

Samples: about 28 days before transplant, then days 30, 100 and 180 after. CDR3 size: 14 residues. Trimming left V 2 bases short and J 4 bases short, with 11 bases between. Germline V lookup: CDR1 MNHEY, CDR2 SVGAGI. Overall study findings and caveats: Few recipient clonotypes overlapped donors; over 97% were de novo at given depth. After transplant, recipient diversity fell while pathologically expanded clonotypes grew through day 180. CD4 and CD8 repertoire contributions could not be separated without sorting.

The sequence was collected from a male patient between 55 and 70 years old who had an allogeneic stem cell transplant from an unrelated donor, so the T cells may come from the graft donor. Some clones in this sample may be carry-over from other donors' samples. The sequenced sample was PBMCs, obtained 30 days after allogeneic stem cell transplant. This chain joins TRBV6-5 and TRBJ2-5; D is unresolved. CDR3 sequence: CASSYLTQLETQYF. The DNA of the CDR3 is TGTGCCAGCAGTTACCTGACACAACTAGAGACCCAGTACTTC.